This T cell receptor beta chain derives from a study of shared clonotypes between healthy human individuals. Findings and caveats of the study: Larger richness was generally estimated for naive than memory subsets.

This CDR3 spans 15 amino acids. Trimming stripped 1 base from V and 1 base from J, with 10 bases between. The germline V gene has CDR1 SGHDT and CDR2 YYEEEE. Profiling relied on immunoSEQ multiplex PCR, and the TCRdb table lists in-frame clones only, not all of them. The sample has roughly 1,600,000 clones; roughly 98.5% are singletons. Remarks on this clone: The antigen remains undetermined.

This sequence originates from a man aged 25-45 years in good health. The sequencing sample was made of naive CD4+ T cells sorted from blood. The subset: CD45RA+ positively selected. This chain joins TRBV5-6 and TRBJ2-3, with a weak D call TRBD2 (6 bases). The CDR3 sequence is CASSLPGVGTDTQYF. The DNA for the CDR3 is TGTGCCAGCAGCTTGCCGGGGGTTGGCACAGATACGCAGTATTTT.